This T cell receptor (beta chain) is drawn from a study of shared clonotypes between healthy human individuals. Study-level points and caveats: Estimated richness was generally greater in naive than memory subsets. Non-shared clonotypes were found to have lower generation probabilities than the clonotypes that were shared by all four of the sorted-subset donors.

With V trimmed by 3 bases and J by 2 bases, 5 bases remained unmatched. CDR3 length equals 16 residues. In germline, CDR1 is SGDLS, CDR2 YYNGEE. The naive CD8 population came from CD45RO-negative cells selected for CCR7, without terminally differentiated effector memory CD45RA+ cells. Donation came from healthy HIV-negative adults that had no recent acute infections or vaccinations. As regards this clone: The target antigen is unknown.

Original processing notes: Junction-only sequences without quality scores came from ImmunoSEQ, so filtering differed. Assay used: immunoSEQ multiplex PCR; TCRdb lists only in-frame clones, some missing. Clonal size and the V and J genes are those of that table, whereas D and trimming came from the DNA. The data contain approximately 740,000 clones, 90% to 95% of them singletons. Sequenced material: naive CD8+ T cells sorted from blood. J is TRBJ2-3 and V is TRBV9; the match to TRBD2 covers 11 bases. This sequence originates from a man aged 30 to 39 in good health. The CDR3 DNA reads TGTGCCAGCAGCGAGGGGACTAGCGGAAACACAGATACGCAGTATTTT. Translated, it gives CASSEGTSGNTDTQYF.